Shown below are 30 T cell receptor delta chains from a single sample sequenced in a study of gamma-delta T cells after stem cell transplantation. TCRdb reanalysed the RT-PCR reads via CATT. The sample holds 13,000 or so delta-chain clones; about 30% are singletons and the top ten take around 4%. The specimen was gamma-delta T cells. The origin of the receptors is a human donor. It is not recorded whose cells these are; they may come from a transplant donor.

This clone was counted a few times. This sequence joins TRDV1 and TRDJ1; D call uncertain. Trimming took 2 bases from V and 0 from J, leaving 10 bases between them. The CDR3 extends over 15 amino acids. Germline lookup yields CDR1 TSWWSYY and CDR2 QGS. The CDR3 DNA reads as TGTGCTCTTGGGGAAGACTGTGCGGACACCGATAAACTCATCTTT. Translation: CALGEDCADTDKLIF.

The chain uses TRDV2 and TRDJ3; the match to TRDD3 covers 8 bases. V shed 5 bases, J shed 0 bases, and the junction held 11 bases outside the gene matches. CDR1 is GEAIGNYY, CDR2 EKD, per germline. The CDR3 consists of 19 residues. CDR3 amino acids: CACVPVLGAHSWDTRQMFF. CDR3 bases: TGTGCCTGTGTCCCCGTACTGGGGGCCCACTCCTGGGACACCCGACAGATGTTTTTC.

The chain uses TRDV1 and TRDJ3, with TRDD2 as a possible D gene (6 bases). V lost 7 bases to trimming and J lost 0 bases, with 16 bases between them. The CDR3 totals 18 residues. The germline V gene has CDR1 TSWWSYY and CDR2 QGS. The CDR3 nucleotides read TGTGCTCTTGTATGGCCTTCCCTCAGCTCCTGGGACACCCGACAGATGTTTTTC. Its translation is CALVWPSLSSWDTRQMFF.

This clone was observed a handful of times. Its ends do not fully match the called genes, so a read error is possible. This rearrangement joins TRDV2 to TRDJ3, with 10 positions matching TRDD3. Per germline, CDR1 GEAIGNYY and CDR2 EKD. The CDR3 runs 22 residues. CDR3 residues: CACGTGWGIEGKASWDTRQMFF. The CDR3 coding sequence is TGTGCCTGTGGCACCGGCTGGGGGATAGAGGGGAAGGCCTCCTGGGACACCCGACAGATGTTTTTC.

This clone was observed a handful of times. The rearrangement joins TRDV1 to TRDJ1; the match to TRDD3 covers 9 bases. The germline gives CDR1 TSWWSYY, CDR2 QGS. The J segment lost 2 bases and the V segment lost 0 bases, leaving 28 bases of the junction unmatched. The CDR3 contains 24 residues. CDR3 nucleotide sequence: TGTGCTCTTGGGGAACTACCTAAGCCACAGTTTCTAGGTTCCCTTACTGGGGGAACCGATAAACTCATCTTT. Amino acid sequence: CALGELPKPQFLGSLTGGTDKLIF.

In the case of this clone: The junction departs from the called germline gene at one end, perhaps through a read error. The rearrangement uses TRDV2 and TRDJ1, with 10 bases identical to TRDD3. In germline, CDR1 is GEAIGNYY, CDR2 EKD. The CDR3 runs 19 residues. DNA of the CDR3: TGTGCCTGTGACACCGTTGACTCCGGGGGATACGCGGGCACCGATAACCTCATCTTT. Its protein is CACDTVDSGGYAGTDNLIF.

CDR3 residues: CACDTAGGYDISCDTRPMFF. CDR3 bases: TGTGCCTGTGACACCGCTGGGGGCTACGACATCTCCTGTGACACCCGCCCGATGTTTTTC. The chain uses TRDV2 and TRDJ3; TRDD3 agrees at 7 bases. There are 20 residues in the CDR3. The J segment lost 18 bases and the V segment lost 0 bases, leaving 28 bases of the junction unmatched. Germline CDR1 GEAIGNYY, CDR2 EKD.

The chain links TRDV2 to TRDJ4; 7 bases line up with TRDD3. V trimming: 2 bases; J trimming: 0 bases; junction bases outside the gene matches: 23. Germline V gene lookup returns CDR1 GEAIGNYY and CDR2 EKD. The CDR3 is made up of 20 amino acids. The CDR3 sequence: CACDSIATSGTGDYTRPLIF. The CDR3 DNA follows: TGTGCCTGTGACAGTATTGCTACTAGTGGCACTGGGGATTACACCAGACCCCTGATCTTT.

In the case of this clone: A junction boundary mismatches the germline segment, possibly from a read error. The chain couples TRDV1 to TRDJ1, with 10 bases fitting TRDD3. This CDR3 region has 19 residues. Germline V gives CDR1 TSWWSYY, CDR2 QGS. CDR3 DNA: TGTGCTATTGGGGAAAGGGGCGTACGTACTGGGGGATACACCGATAAACTCATCTTT. Its translation is CAIGERGVRTGGYTDKLIF.

The rearrangement links TRDV1 to TRDJ1, with 12 bases that match TRDD3. The CDR3 extends over 23 amino acids. Germline CDR1 reads TSWWSYY; CDR2 reads QGS. With 1 base clipped from V and 0 bases from J, the junction kept 21 bases outside the gene matches. The CDR3 nucleotides are TGTGCTCTTGGGGAACCCAGGTCTTCCCACGTACTGGGGGATACTGCGTACACCGATAAACTCATCTTT. Translating it yields CALGEPRSSHVLGDTAYTDKLIF.

This rearrangement joins TRDV3 to TRDJ1; TRDD3 matches at 11 bases. V gave up 4 bases and J gave up 8 bases; unmatched junction bases: 30. The CDR3 loop spans 20 amino acids. Looked up from germline, CDR1 is TVYSNPD and CDR2 is GDNSRS (reference sequence). The CDR3 bases are TGTGCCTCCGCCCCTTCTTCAAACCCCCTCCACTGGGGGATAAGCGTAAAACTCATCTTT. Protein product: CASAPSSNPLHWGISVKLIF. The whole variable domain, remainder taken from reference TRDV3 and TRDJ1, is CDKVTQSSPDQTVASGSEVVLLCTYDTVYSNPDLFWYRIRPDYSFQFVFYGDNSRSEGADFTQGRFSVKHILTQKAFHLVISPVRTEDSATYYCASAPSSNPLHWGISVKLIFGKGTRVTVEP.

As to this clone: The same CDR3 is also encoded by other DNA sequences in this sample. The V call is TRDV2, the J call TRDJ1, with unresolved D. Germline V gene data show CDR1 as GEAIGNYY and CDR2 as EKD. This CDR3 is built from 15 residues. Trimming shortened V by 1 base and J by 2 bases, and 13 bases separated the two germline ends. Here the CDR3 DNA reads TGTGCCTGTGACACAGCGGAGGATTTGACCGATAAACTCATCTTT. Encoded protein: CACDTAEDLTDKLIF.

This clone appeared a few times. The chain recombines TRDV2 with TRDJ1; D unresolved. This CDR3 is 14 amino acids long. Germline CDR1 GEAIGNYY, CDR2 EKD. Trimming took off 0 bases at V and 0 bases at J, with 7 bases between the two ends. CDR3 loop: CACDTLTHTDKLIF. The CDR3 region has the DNA TGTGCCTGTGACACCCTTACTCACACCGATAAACTCATCTTT.

This clone was picked up a small number of times. The J gene is TRDJ1, the V gene TRDV1, with 8 bases aligning to TRDD3. The V and J ends lost 0 bases and 7 bases, in that order; junction bases with no gene match: 22. CDR1 and CDR2 (germline): TSWWSYY, QGS. The CDR3 has 20 amino acids. CDR3 coding DNA: TGTGCTCTTGGGGAACTTCCCGACGGCCACTGGGGGCTTATCGGAGGTAAACTCATCTTT. This gives the protein CALGELPDGHWGLIGGKLIF.

This clone showed up just a few times. The CDR3 sequence is CALGDPGGNTDKLIF. DNA for the CDR3: TGTGCTCTTGGGGATCCGGGGGGGAACACCGATAAACTCATCTTT. V gene TRDV1 combines with J gene TRDJ1; D may be TRDD3 (6 bases). V gave up 3 bases and J gave up 0 bases, with 11 bases separating them. Germline CDR1 reads TSWWSYY; CDR2 reads QGS. This CDR3 spans 15 amino acids.

Only one count was recorded for this clone. This chain links TRDV1 with TRDJ4, with a possible D match to TRDD2 (8 bases). CDR3 length: 20 residues. In germline, CDR1 is TSWWSYY, CDR2 QGS. V dropped 2 bases and J dropped 1 base, with 29 bases sitting between them. The CDR3 loop is CALGECSSYGLGITRRPLIF. In DNA, the CDR3 is TGTGCTCTTGGGGAATGTTCTTCCTACGGCTTGGGGATAACCCGCAGACCCCTGATCTTT.

This clone is medium-sized in the sample. Other DNA sequences in this sample translate to the same CDR3. This sequence joins TRDV2 and TRDJ2; 9 nucleotides line up with TRDD3. The CDR3 spans 14 residues. The germline gives CDR1 GEAIGNYY, CDR2 EKD. The V segment lost 0 bases and the J segment 5 bases; nucleotides outside the gene matches: 0. CDR3 sequence reads: CACDTGGYTAQLFF. CDR3 coding DNA: TGTGCCTGTGACACCGGGGGATACACAGCACAACTCTTCTTT.

V gene TRDV1 combines with J gene TRDJ2; tentative D call: TRDD3 (6 bases). The CDR3 is 20 amino acids. V lost 5 bases, J lost 1 base, and 26 bases lay in between. CDR1 and CDR2 (germline): TSWWSYY, QGS. The CDR3 region is CALGLKGTQAGEGLTAQLFF. In DNA, the CDR3 is TGTGCTCTTGGGCTTAAAGGTACACAGGCTGGGGAAGGTTTGACAGCACAACTCTTCTTT.

This clone was observed a handful of times. The V call is TRDV1, the J call TRDJ1; D is ambiguous. The CDR3 is 18 residues long. CDR1 is TSWWSYY, CDR2 QGS, per germline. V lost 4 bases, J lost 0 bases, and 21 bases lay in between. CDR3 loop: CALGAYVRGPTYTDKLIF. The CDR3 bases are TGTGCTCTTGGGGCGTACGTGAGGGGCCCGACGTACACCGATAAACTCATCTTT.

This chain joins TRDV2 and TRDJ1, with D uncertain. The V end lost 0 bases, the J end lost 2 bases, and 12 bases lay between the germline ends. The CDR3 covers 15 residues. The germline CDR1 and CDR2 sequences are GEAIGNYY and EKD. CDR3 DNA sequence: TGTGCCTGTGACACCGGTGGTACGGCAACCGATAAACTCATCTTT. Its translation is CACDTGGTATDKLIF.

The J gene is TRDJ1, the V gene TRDV1, with 8 positions matching TRDD3. The CDR3 totals 19 residues. After removal of 3 bases from V and 0 bases from J, the junction contained 15 bases not matched to a gene. Germline CDR1 is TSWWSYY and CDR2 is QGS. This CDR3 is CALGELLASPGGHTDKLIF. As DNA, the CDR3 is TGTGCTCTTGGGGAGCTACTGGCTTCCCCTGGGGGACACACCGATAAACTCATCTTT.

The chain employs TRDV3 and TRDJ1; perhaps TRDD2 as D (6 bases). Germline V CDR1 and CDR2: TVYSNPD, GDNSRS (reference sequence). V was cut by 1 base and J by 0 bases, with 15 bases left in between. This CDR3 contains 15 residues. The CDR3 spells CAFTGPLPYTDKLIF. The CDR3 DNA reads as TGTGCCTTTACTGGACCGCTTCCTTACACCGATAAACTCATCTTT.

The chain combines TRAV29/DV5 with TRDJ2, with 13 bases fitting TRDD3. This CDR3 contains 21 residues. V shed 0 bases, J shed 2 bases, and the junction held 16 bases outside the gene matches. Germline lookup yields CDR1 NSMFDY and CDR2 ISSIKDK. The CDR3: CAASARFLSTGGYDLTAQLFF. The CDR3 nucleotides are TGTGCAGCAAGCGCTAGATTCCTAAGTACTGGGGGATACGACTTGACAGCACAACTCTTCTTT. Full variable domain (rest looked up from reference TRAV29/DV5 and TRDJ2): DQQVKQNSPSLSVQEGRISILNCDYTNSMFDYFLWYKKYPAEGPTFLISISSIKDKNEDGRFTVFLNKSAKHLSLHIVPSQPGDSAVYFCAASARFLSTGGYDLTAQLFFGKGTQLIVEP.

This rearrangement joins TRDV2 to TRDJ3; D remains unclear. Looked up from germline, CDR1 is GEAIGNYY and CDR2 is EKD. Trimming stripped 3 bases from V and 1 base from J, with 6 bases between. This CDR3 has 15 amino acids. Here the CDR3 reads CACDVISWDTRQMFF. CDR3 nucleotides: TGTGCCTGTGACGTGATATCCTGGGACACCCGACAGATGTTTTTC.

This clone was seen once. The chain employs TRDV3 and TRDJ1; the D gene is possibly TRDD3 (6 bases). Germline values: CDR1 TVYSNPD, CDR2 GDNSRS (reference sequence). The V gene lost 3 bases and the J gene lost 0 bases, with 26 bases spanning the gap. The CDR3 is made up of 18 amino acids. The DNA of the CDR3 is TGTGCCTTATTCACTGGTGGATACTACCCTCCGTACACCGATAAACTCATCTTT. Translated: CALFTGGYYPPYTDKLIF.

This clone turned up a few times. The rearrangement uses TRDV1 and TRDJ1; 12 positions agree with TRDD3. The trim removed 0 bases at V and 2 bases at J, leaving 10 bases unmatched. The CDR3 has 19 amino acids. Germline V gene data show CDR1 as TSWWSYY and CDR2 as QGS. The DNA of the CDR3 is TGTGCTCTTGGGGAACTGCCTAAGTCTGGGGGATACGTAACCGATAAACTCATCTTT. Protein: CALGELPKSGGYVTDKLIF.

The chain has TRDV1 and TRDJ1; tentative D call: TRDD2 (6 bases). Germline V gene lookup returns CDR1 TSWWSYY and CDR2 QGS. The CDR3 is 17 amino acids. V gave up 8 bases and J gave up 4 bases, with 26 bases separating them. CDR3 loop: CALSYGPCPDFSDKLIF. The CDR3 nucleotides are TGTGCTCTTTCCTACGGCCCCTGCCCGGATTTTAGCGATAAACTCATCTTT.

In nucleotides, the CDR3 is TGTGCCTGTGATGGGGGAACCCAGACCGATAAACTCATCTTT. Translated: CACDGGTQTDKLIF. This sequence joins TRDV2 and TRDJ1; 7 bases are a match to TRDD3. With 4 bases clipped from V and 2 bases from J, the junction kept 6 bases outside the gene matches. The CDR3 is made up of 14 amino acids. Germline assignment: CDR1 GEAIGNYY and CDR2 EKD.

The rearrangement links TRDV3 to TRDJ1; 8 nucleotides line up with TRDD2. CDR1 TVYSNPD and CDR2 GDNSRS come from the germline V gene (reference sequence). The CDR3 is 16 amino acids. V lost 3 bases and J lost 2; bases outside the gene matches: 14. The CDR3 DNA sequence: TGTGCCTTCCCGTCTTCCTACCCCGGAGGGACCGATAAACTCATCTTT. Amino acid sequence: CAFPSSYPGGTDKLIF.

Remarks on this clone: The germline gene is not matched at one end of the junction; a read error may be the cause. The same CDR3 also results from other DNA sequences found in this sample. This chain joins TRDV2 and TRDJ2; TRDD3 is a possible D gene (5 bases). This CDR3 contains 14 residues. Germline values: CDR1 GEAIGNYY, CDR2 EKD. The CDR3 bases are TGTGCCTGTGACACCTGGGGTTTGACAGCACAGCTCTTCTTT. Translation gives CACDTWGLTAQLFF.